This TCR beta chain emerged from a study of shared clonotypes between healthy human individuals (dated by TCRdb to the early 2020s). Regarding the research as a whole: The cohort included three men and a couple of women between 18 and 49 years of age. For each donor, three plates each were used for CD4 naive and CD4 memory, two plates were used for CD8 naive, and one plate was used for CD8 memory. To estimate repertoire size and how much clonotypes are shared between individuals, the study performed deep sequencing of blood TCR repertoires from five healthy adults. To increase sequencing depth and limit assay-specific biases, TCR repertoire library preparation and sequencing were carried out by different laboratories using diverse techniques. Each donor's leukapheresis produced roughly between about 0.9 and 9.5 billion PBMCs. The full study reports these points: Only blood was sampled, and tissue TCR repertoires likely differ from those in blood. Compared with non-shared clonotypes, the clonotypes found in all four sorted-subset donors had higher generation probabilities. Even with the large sequencing depth, rarefaction of the sorted-subset datasets indicated that sequencing was incomplete. Based on pairwise subsampling, the degree of clonotype sharing among donors was expected to be affected by sequencing depth. Naive subsets generally had larger estimated clonotype richness than memory subsets did. Sharing across a few donors was observed for about 5% of naive CD4, about 3.2% of naive CD8, 2.3% of memory CD4, and about 0.39% of memory CD8 clonotypes. The small number of donors limited the genetic and exposure-history diversity represented.

Using the deep immunoSEQ assay, TCR CDR3 regions were amplified from genomic DNA by multiplex PCR. For each cell subset, the extracted genomic DNA was distributed evenly across all wells of several immunoSEQ 96-well plates, and each plate served as one replicate. For sorted subsets, about 220 ng of genomic DNA, equivalent to around 29,000 T cell genomes, went into each replicate PCR. Purified libraries were quantified with a Qubit 3.0 fluorometer, sized on a Bioanalyzer 2100, and re-quantified with the KAPA Library Quantification kit. Each immunoSEQ 96-well plate was sequenced on its own single-read 150-cycle Illumina NextSeq 550 flow cell. Regarding the original processing steps: Because only junctional sequences without quality scores were contained in the immunoSEQ output, filtering matching that applied to full-length reads could not be performed. To assign V/J genes and CDR3, sequences were annotated using PyIR, a Python wrapper for IgBLAST v1.9, with IMGT germline references. Reads were removed for weak V/J assignments (E-value above 1e-6), missing CDR3, stop codons, out-of-frame junctions, or ambiguous translated residues. V3J clonotypes were defined as sequences sharing an identical inferred V gene, J gene, and CDR3 amino acid sequence. Percentage overlap between repertoires was calculated by dividing the number of shared unique clonotypes by the size of the smaller repertoire. Repertoire richness was assessed with RTK rarefaction, the Chao1 estimator, and Recon v2.1 estimates of unobserved clonotypes. Generation probabilities for all TCRbeta clonotypes obtained by the gDNA method from a handful of donors were computed using OLGA. TCRdb limited this immuneACCESS table to in-frame rearrangements with V and J called. A share of clones is missing; checked studies link under half to unresolved V genes, and the rest is unexplained. V, J and clone size were drawn from that table, and D and trimming were deduced from the DNA. The sample data list fewer than 1.6 million clones, and less than 99% of these were observed just once. The top ten clones comprise about 0.4% of the sample.

A note on this clone: What antigen it recognizes has not been identified. No much larger clone is present one base from it, and per-base qualities are unavailable.

Healthy HIV-negative adults with no recently reported acute infections or vaccinations were included as donors. Only Caucasian adults living in Nashville, Tennessee, USA were represented among the donors. Magnetic negative selection was used to enrich CD4+ T cells, after which naive cells were positively selected on CD45RA and the negative fraction became the memory subset. Blood was obtained by leukapheresis, after which PBMCs were separated by Ficoll-Histopaque density gradient centrifugation and cryopreserved in liquid nitrogen vapor phase. Analytical flow cytometry was used to check the purity and quantity of each magnetically sorted T cell population. Each sorted fraction had its genomic DNA isolated and then quantified by UV absorbance on a Nanodrop 2000c. The sequence was collected from a man between 25 and 39 years old in good health. Sequencing was done on a sample of naive CD4+ T cells sorted from blood. The cell subset or site label, read with the paper, signifies: CD45RA+ positively selected.

The CDR3: CASSLEVSTDTQYF. The DNA sequence follows: TGTGCCAGCAGCTTAGAGGTTAGCACAGATACGCAGTATTTT. The rearrangement combines TRBV5-6 with TRBJ2-3, with the D segment identity uncertain. Trimming removed 2 bases from V and 0 bases from J, leaving 7 bases between the germline ends. The germline V gene supplies CDR1 SGHDT and CDR2 YYEEEE. From its cysteine to its phenylalanine, the CDR3 spans 14 amino acids. The CDR3 DNA has 42 bases and is translated from base 1.